This entry concerns a single TCR beta chain. The CDR3 covers 15 residues. The data stem from a study of blood T cell repertoires in COVID-19. For the study at large: Samples came from the United States, Italy and Spain, spanning acute and convalescent COVID-19. PBMCs, B-cell-depleted T cells, or T cells provided the cDNA or gDNA that made up the material.

The assay was immunoSEQ multiplex PCR, and TCRdb's table has in-frame clones only and misses some. The sample records tens of thousands of clones, roughly four fifths being singletons. The clonotype originates from a woman older than 75 with acute or convalescent COVID-19. The chain carries TRBV1 and TRBJ2-4; TRBD1 reflects the table's D call only, with no check against the DNA. TRBV1 is reported as a pseudogene. The sequencing sample was made of peripheral blood. The CDR3 loop is CTSSHPDRAKNIQYF. Here the CDR3 DNA reads TGCACCAGCAGCCACCCCGACAGAGCCAAAAACATTCAGTACTTC.